These 15 T cell receptor beta chains were sequenced from one sample in a study of cytomegalovirus exposure and HLA in healthy donors. The PCR made use of 60 Vbeta and 13 Jbeta primers. Assay used: immunoSEQ multiplex PCR; TCRdb lists only in-frame clones, some missing. The data show about 92,000 clones, with roughly 71% seen just once and about 2.9% held by the top ten. What was sequenced was PBMCs. Receptors were obtained from a man aged 45-60 years in good health and CMV-seronegative.

The chain employs TRBV18 and TRBJ2-7, with D perhaps matching TRBD2 (6 bases). Per the germline V gene, CDR1 is KGHSH and CDR2 is LQKENI. V shed 3 bases and J shed 0 bases, with 9 bases lying between them. There are 14 residues in the CDR3. The CDR3 region is CASSPSGSSYEQYV. The CDR3 bases are TGTGCCAGCTCACCTAGCGGAAGCTCCTACGAGCAGTACGTC.

This clone appeared a few times. This sequence joins TRBV7-8 and TRBJ2-5; TRBD2 matches 8 bases. This CDR3 is built from 16 residues. With 0 bases clipped from V and 4 bases from J, the junction kept 7 bases outside the gene matches. Germline V CDR1 and CDR2: SGHVS, FQNEAQ. CDR3 loop: CASSLASGGGGETQYF. CDR3 coding DNA: TGTGCCAGCAGCTTAGCCAGCGGGGGCGGGGGAGAGACCCAGTACTTC. Full variable domain (remainder filled in from reference TRBV7-8 and TRBJ2-5): GAGVSQSPRYKVAKRGQDVALRCDPISGHVSLFWYQQALGQGPEFLTYFQNEAQLDKSGLPSDRFFAERPEGSVSTLKIQRTQQEDSAVYLCASSLASGGGGETQYFGPGTRLLVL.

A single count supports this clone. The chain links TRBV5-1 to TRBJ2-2, with TRBD1 matching over 7 bases. This CDR3 region has 15 residues. CDR1 is SGHRS and CDR2 is YFSETQ in the germline V gene. After removal of 4 bases from V and 3 bases from J, the junction contained 6 bases not matched to a gene. The DNA for the CDR3 is TGCGCCAGCAGCGTACAGGGGCGGGACACCGGGGAGCTGTTTTTT. Translated, it gives CASSVQGRDTGELFF.

Judged by abundance, this clone is medium-sized (0.01 to 0.1%). The V and J genes are TRBV29-1 and TRBJ1-1, with D possibly being TRBD1 (5 bases). V was trimmed by 0 bases and J by 3 bases, leaving 5 bases between them. There are 12 residues in the CDR3. Germline V gene data show CDR1 as SQVTM and CDR2 as ANQGSEA. The CDR3 here is CSVEEGDTEAFF. The CDR3 DNA is TGCAGCGTTGAAGAAGGGGACACTGAAGCTTTCTTT.

J is TRBJ2-5 and V is TRBV10-3, with a tentative D call TRBD1 (5 bases). Germline assignment: CDR1 ENHRY and CDR2 SYGVKD. Trimming removed 7 bases at V and 5 bases at J, with 17 bases between. The CDR3 is made up of 14 amino acids. The CDR3 sequence is CAIKREGDPETQYF. The CDR3 DNA reads TGTGCCATCAAAAGGGAAGGGGATCCGGAGACCCAGTACTTC.

This sequence joins TRBV6-1 and TRBJ1-2, with TRBD1 as a possible D gene (5 bases). Germline V gene lookup returns CDR1 MNHNS and CDR2 SASEGT. The germline V and J ends were trimmed by 5 bases and 7 bases, with 14 bases remaining between them. The CDR3 sequence is 13 residues long. CDR3 amino acids: CASSLGGVSGYTF. The CDR3 region has the DNA TGTGCCAGCAGTCTCGGGGGTGTCAGTGGCTACACCTTC.

The V gene is TRBV9, the J gene TRBJ1-5; tentative D call: TRBD1 (6 bases). This CDR3 region has 14 residues. Germline V gene lookup returns CDR1 SGDLS and CDR2 YYNGEE. Trimming pared 4 bases from V and 3 bases from J, leaving 11 bases between. The CDR3 sequence: CASSIGQNNQPQHF. The CDR3 DNA reads TGTGCCAGCAGCATTGGACAGAACAATCAGCCCCAGCATTTT. The variable domain in full, with the rest retrieved from reference TRBV9 and TRBJ1-5, is DSGVTQTPKHLITATGQRVTLRCSPRSGDLSVYWYQQSLDQGLQFLIQYYNGEERAKGNILERFSAQQFPDLHSELNLSSLELGDSALYFCASSIGQNNQPQHFGDGTRLSIL.

The V gene is TRBV7-2, the J gene TRBJ2-3; TRBD2 agrees at 7 bases. The ends lost 7 bases at V and 4 bases at J; junction bases unmatched: 11. From germline, CDR1 is SGHTA and CDR2 FQGNSA. The CDR3 totals 15 residues. The CDR3 DNA reads as TGTGCCAGCATCGCTCATAGCGGGCTGGCAGATACGCAGTATTTT. It specifies CASIAHSGLADTQYF.

The V call is TRBV10-3, the J call TRBJ1-6, with 7 bases aligning to TRBD1. Losses at the gene ends were 4 bases for V and 6 bases for J; bases not matched to a gene: 15. The CDR3 loop spans 18 amino acids. CDR1 and CDR2 from the germline V gene are ENHRY and SYGVKD. The DNA of the CDR3 is TGTGCCATCAGTGGGGCATATGGGACAGATATTTTTAATTCACCCCTCCACTTT. Its translation is CAISGAYGTDIFNSPLHF.

This clone was counted a few times. This sequence joins TRBV2 and TRBJ2-5; 10 nucleotides align to TRBD2. Germline lookup yields CDR1 SNHLY and CDR2 FYNNEI. This CDR3 contains 15 residues. J was trimmed by 4 bases and V by 4 bases; bases with no gene match: 6. The CDR3 DNA reads TGTGCCAGCAGTGTGCAAGCGGGAGGGGGAGAGACCCAGTACTTC. It is translated as CASSVQAGGGETQYF.

This clone was counted only a few times. DNA for the CDR3: TGCGCCAGCAGTTATACAGGGGGTCTTGGCTATGGCTACACCTTC. This encodes CASSYTGGLGYGYTF. The chain links TRBV5-1 to TRBJ1-2; 8 bases fit TRBD1. The germline V gene has CDR1 SGHRS and CDR2 YFSETQ. This CDR3 has 15 amino acids. V lost 5 bases and J lost 4; bases outside the gene matches: 10.

This chain uses TRBV4-2 with TRBJ1-2, with D perhaps matching TRBD1 (5 bases). V lost 3 bases to trimming and J lost 6 bases, with 11 bases between them. This CDR3 is built from 13 residues. The germline gives CDR1 LGHNA, CDR2 YNFKEQ. The CDR3 DNA follows: TGTGCCAGCAGCCACGTTGCGGGGGATGGCTACACCTTC. This codes for CASSHVAGDGYTF.

Only one count was recorded for this clone. J is TRBJ1-1 and V is TRBV5-5; D not certain. Trimming stripped 2 bases from V and 3 bases from J, with 14 bases between. Looked up from germline, CDR1 is SGHKS and CDR2 is YYEKEE (reference sequence). CDR3 size: 15 residues. The CDR3 loop reads CASSFNPSLDTEAFF. Written as DNA, the CDR3 is TGTGCCAGCAGCTTCAATCCCAGTCTTGACACTGAAGCTTTCTTT.

V usage is TRBV19 and J usage is TRBJ2-1; the match to TRBD1 covers 9 bases. This CDR3 comprises 15 residues. Losses at the gene ends were 3 bases for V and 5 bases for J; bases not matched to a gene: 5. CDR1 is LNHDA, CDR2 SQIVND, per germline (reference sequence). This CDR3 is CASSIYGTGNNEQFF. CDR3 nucleotide sequence: TGTGCCAGTAGTATTTATGGGACAGGGAACAATGAGCAGTTCTTC.

The chain uses TRBV30 and TRBJ2-1, with 10 bases lining up with TRBD2. CDR1 and CDR2 (germline): GTSNPN, SVGIG (reference sequence). The CDR3 contains 16 residues. V shed 0 bases, J shed 5 bases, and the junction held 7 bases outside the gene matches. This CDR3 reads CAWSVPRLAGNNEQFF. CDR3 DNA: TGTGCCTGGAGTGTACCACGACTAGCGGGTAACAATGAGCAGTTCTTC.